One and the same sample provided the 18 T cell receptor beta chains below, sequenced in a study of shared clonotypes between healthy human individuals. TCRdb's table, derived via immunoSEQ multiplex PCR, lists solely in-frame clones and lacks some. Of around 2.5 million clones in the sample, more than 85% are singletons; the top ten hold about 0.34%. Sequenced: naive CD4+ T cells from PBMCs. Sample subset: CD45RA+ positively selected. The source is a man aged 18-30 years in good health. Some clones in this sample may be carry-over from other donors' samples.

This chain uses TRBV25-1 with TRBJ2-1; the match to TRBD1 covers 11 bases. The trim removed 10 bases at V and 2 bases at J, leaving 16 bases unmatched. The germline V gene encodes CDR1 MGHDK and CDR2 SYGVNS. The CDR3 is made up of 18 amino acids. The CDR3 bases are TGTGCCACCGCACGGAGGGACAGGGGGATTTTCGCCTACAATGAGCAGTTCTTC. Amino acids: CATARRDRGIFAYNEQFF.

The CDR3 spells CASSRGRVGTSEHTGELFF. CDR3 sequence (DNA): TGTGCCAGCAGCCGAGGGCGGGTGGGGACTAGCGAGCACACCGGGGAGCTGTTTTTT. The chain recombines TRBV11-2 with TRBJ2-2; TRBD2 matches at 10 bases. V was pared by 5 bases and J by 3 bases, with 15 bases of the junction left unmatched. The CDR3 is made up of 19 amino acids. Looked up from germline, CDR1 is SGHAT and CDR2 is FQNNGV.

The chain employs TRBV7-2 and TRBJ2-7; D call uncertain. The CDR3 totals 13 residues. Trimming removed 1 base from V and 12 bases from J, with 16 bases in between. From germline, CDR1 is SGHTA and CDR2 FQGNSA. The CDR3 loop reads CASSLEDGARPYF. For the CDR3, the DNA is TGTGCCAGCAGCTTAGAGGACGGAGCCCGGCCGTACTTC.

The gene calls are TRBV11-2 and TRBJ1-1; 11 bases fit TRBD1. The CDR3 has 16 residues. J lost 3 bases, V lost 5 bases, and 8 bases had no gene match. Germline CDR1 reads SGHAT; CDR2 reads FQNNGV. This CDR3 reads CASSHLRGQGDTEAFF. CDR3 bases: TGTGCCAGCAGCCACCTCCGGGGACAGGGGGACACTGAAGCTTTCTTT.

CDR3 sequence reads: CAWSDPNEQFF. The CDR3 region has the DNA TGTGCCTGGAGTGACCCCAATGAGCAGTTCTTC. The rearrangement joins TRBV30 to TRBJ2-1; D gene unclear. This CDR3 has 11 residues. The ends were cut back, 1 base at V and 6 bases at J, with 4 bases in the middle. Germline CDR1 and CDR2: GTSNPN and SVGIG (reference sequence).

V and J are TRBV28 and TRBJ1-3, with TRBD1 matching over 8 bases. Germline CDR1 and CDR2: MDHEN and SYDVKM. CDR3 length equals 17 residues. Trimming removed 4 bases from V and 0 bases from J; junction bases left unmatched: 8. CDR3 DNA: TGTGCCAGCAGTTCAGTTGGGGACAGGTCCTCTGGAAACACCATATATTTT. This encodes CASSSVGDRSSGNTIYF.

V usage is TRBV20-1 and J usage is TRBJ2-7; no firm D call. The CDR3 length is 10 residues. Germline V gives CDR1 DFQATT, CDR2 SNEGSKA (reference sequence). The V end was cut by 3 bases, the J end by 5 bases, with 5 bases between. The CDR3, as DNA: TGCAGTGCTAGTACAGACGAGCAGTACTTC. The encoded protein is CSASTDEQYF.

The genes are TRBV7-2 and TRBJ2-1, with D tentatively TRBD2 (6 bases). Germline V gene lookup returns CDR1 SGHTA and CDR2 FQGNSA. The CDR3 has 16 residues. V shed 1 base and J shed 6 bases, with 16 bases lying between them. CDR3 amino acids: CASSLVSREWFNEQFF. The CDR3 DNA is TGTGCCAGCAGCTTAGTAAGCCGGGAGTGGTTCAATGAGCAGTTCTTC.

This clone was seen only once. The sample holds other DNA sequences that translate to the same CDR3. The chain employs TRBV18 and TRBJ2-7; TRBD1 is a possible D gene (5 bases). Germline V CDR1 and CDR2: KGHSH, LQKENI. V was pared by 3 bases and J by 5 bases, with 8 bases between. The CDR3 has 12 residues. The CDR3 region has the DNA TGTGCCAGCTCACCCAGGGTGGACGAGCAGTACTTC. Its translation is CASSPRVDEQYF.

The chain links TRBV15 to TRBJ2-1; D not resolved. V lost 0 bases and J 5 bases, leaving 17 bases between the germline ends. There are 17 residues in the CDR3. Germline CDR1 and CDR2: LNHNV and YYDKDF (reference sequence). The chain's CDR3 is CATSRETGRSSDNEQFF. CDR3 DNA sequence: TGTGCCACCAGCAGAGAGACGGGCAGGTCGTCGGACAATGAGCAGTTCTTC.

V is TRBV5-1 and J is TRBJ1-5, with TRBD1 matching over 12 bases. CDR1 is SGHRS and CDR2 is YFSETQ in the germline V gene. J was trimmed by 6 bases and V by 4 bases; bases with no gene match: 5. There are 15 residues in the CDR3. The CDR3 reads CASSLGTGGRQPQHF. The CDR3 nucleotides read TGCGCCAGCAGCCTAGGGACAGGGGGCCGTCAGCCCCAGCATTTT.

The chain carries TRBV7-3 and TRBJ2-7, with 13 bases that match TRBD2. CDR1 SGHTA and CDR2 FQGTGA come from the germline V gene. Trimming cost V 4 bases and J 6 bases; bases outside gene matches: 3. The CDR3 loop spans 14 amino acids. CDR3 DNA sequence: TGTGCCAGCAGCTCGGGACTAGCGGGGAGCGAGCAGTACTTC. Amino acid sequence: CASSSGLAGSEQYF.

This clone was seen a single time. This sequence joins TRBV9 and TRBJ2-5; possibly TRBD2 for D (5 bases). The V gene lost 0 bases and the J gene lost 5 bases, with 14 bases spanning the gap. The CDR3 has 15 residues. Germline V lookup: CDR1 SGDLS, CDR2 YYNGEE. CDR3 nucleotides: TGTGCCAGCAGCGTAGTGTCGGGAAATTGGGAGACCCAGTACTTC. It yields the protein CASSVVSGNWETQYF.

The V call is TRBV6-6, the J call TRBJ2-7; 7 bases are shared with TRBD2. The CDR3 length is 15 residues. V lost 2 bases to trimming and J lost 0 bases; unmatched junction nucleotides: 4. Germline V gene lookup returns CDR1 MNHNY and CDR2 SVGAGI (reference sequence). CDR3 protein: CASSYQRGASYEQYF. CDR3 DNA: TGTGCCAGCAGTTACCAGCGGGGAGCCTCCTACGAGCAGTACTTC.

The chain couples TRBV25-1 to TRBJ2-5, with 11 bases identical to TRBD2. The length of the CDR3 is 14 residues. Unmatched junction bases numbered 3, after V lost 3 bases and J lost 6 bases. Germline V gene lookup returns CDR1 MGHDK and CDR2 SYGVNS. CDR3 residues: CASSEGTSGKTQYF. CDR3 in DNA: TGTGCCAGCAGTGAGGGGACTAGCGGAAAGACCCAGTACTTC.

This sequence joins TRBV5-4 and TRBJ2-5; 8 bases map to TRBD2. Germline V gene sequence: CDR1 SGHNT, CDR2 YYREEE (reference sequence). The CDR3 has 15 amino acids. Germline trimming cut 5 bases from V and 2 bases from J; bases unmatched to any gene: 8. Here the CDR3 reads CASSYGLANQETQYF. The CDR3 DNA sequence: TGTGCCAGCAGTTATGGACTAGCAAATCAAGAGACCCAGTACTTC. Complete variable domain (other parts from reference TRBV5-4 and TRBJ2-5): ETGVTQSPTHLIKTRGQQVTLRCSSQSGHNTVSWYQQALGQGPQFIFQYYREEENGRGNFPPRFSGLQFPNYSSELNVNALELDDSALYLCASSYGLANQETQYFGPGTRLLVL.

This clone was seen just once. The V and J genes are TRBV2 and TRBJ2-1; D is undetermined. CDR1 SNHLY and CDR2 FYNNEI come from the germline V gene. Trimming left V 5 bases short and J 0 bases short, with 14 bases between. CDR3 length equals 16 residues. CDR3 sequence (DNA): TGTGCCAGCAGTCCTATGGGCCCCAGCTCCTACAATGAGCAGTTCTTC. Its translation is CASSPMGPSSYNEQFF.

The V and J genes are TRBV28 and TRBJ2-7; 8 bases are shared with TRBD2. Trimming at V came to 8 bases and at J to 0 bases, leaving 12 bases not matched to a gene. Germline V CDR1 and CDR2: MDHEN, SYDVKM. This CDR3 is 16 amino acids long. The CDR3 DNA sequence: TGTGCCAGCTCCCCCCCGAGCGGGAGTTTCTCCTACGAGCAGTACTTC. Translation gives CASSPPSGSFSYEQYF.